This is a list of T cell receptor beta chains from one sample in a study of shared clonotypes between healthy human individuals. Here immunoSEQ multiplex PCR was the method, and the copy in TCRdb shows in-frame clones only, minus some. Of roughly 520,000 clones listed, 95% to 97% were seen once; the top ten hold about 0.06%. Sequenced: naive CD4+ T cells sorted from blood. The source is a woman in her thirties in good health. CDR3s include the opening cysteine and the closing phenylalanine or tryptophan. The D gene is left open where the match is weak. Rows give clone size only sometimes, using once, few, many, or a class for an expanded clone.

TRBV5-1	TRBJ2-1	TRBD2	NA	CASSHFPGLAGDGEQFF	TGCGCCAGCAGCCACTTCCCGGGACTAGCGGGAGATGGGGAGCAGTTCTTC
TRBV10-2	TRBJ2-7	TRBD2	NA	CASSDGVAGSYEQYF	TGCGCCAGCAGTGATGGGGTAGCGGGATCCTACGAGCAGTACTTC
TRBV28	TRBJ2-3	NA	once	CASRDRYRASITDTQYF	TGTGCCAGCAGAGATAGATACAGGGCCTCAATCACAGATACGCAGTATTTT
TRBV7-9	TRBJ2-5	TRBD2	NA	CASSRGLAGGQYF	TGTGCCAGCAGCCGGGGACTAGCGGGAGGGCAGTACTTC
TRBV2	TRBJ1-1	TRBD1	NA	CASTGTGGMGTEAFF	TGTGCCAGCACTGGGACAGGGGGGATGGGCACTGAAGCTTTCTTT
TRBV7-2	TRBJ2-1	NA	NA	CASRFPGSSYNEQFF	TGTGCCAGCAGATTCCCGGGAAGCTCCTACAATGAGCAGTTCTTC
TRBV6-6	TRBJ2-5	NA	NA	CASSYSRTVGQETQYF	TGTGCCAGCAGTTACTCCCGGACGGTGGGCCAAGAGACCCAGTACTTC
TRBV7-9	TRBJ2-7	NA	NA	CASSPLVFEQYF	TGTGCCAGCAGCCCCCTGGTCTTCGAGCAGTACTTC
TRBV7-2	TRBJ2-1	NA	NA	CASSSYPWGSYNEQFF	TGTGCCAGCAGCTCATATCCTTGGGGGAGCTACAATGAGCAGTTCTTC
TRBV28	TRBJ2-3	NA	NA	CASRPTWPDTQYF	TGTGCCAGCAGGCCCACGTGGCCAGATACGCAGTATTTT
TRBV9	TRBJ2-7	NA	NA	CASSPFGLPSSYEQYF	TGTGCCAGCAGTCCTTTCGGGCTACCGAGCTCCTACGAGCAGTACTTC
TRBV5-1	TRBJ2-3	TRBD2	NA	CASSLDSRAGASTDTQYF	TGCGCCAGCAGCTTGGATTCGAGAGCGGGAGCATCTACAGATACGCAGTATTTT
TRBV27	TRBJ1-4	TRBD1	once	CASSPAGTGDEKLFF	TGTGCCAGCAGTCCTGCCGGGACAGGGGATGAAAAACTGTTTTTT
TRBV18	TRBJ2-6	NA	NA	CASSPIRAGANVLTF	TGTGCCAGCTCACCCATAAGGGCTGGGGCCAACGTCCTGACTTTC
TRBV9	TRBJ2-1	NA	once	CASSPAGVTGNEQFF	TGTGCCAGCAGCCCGGCCGGAGTCACAGGGAATGAGCAGTTCTTC
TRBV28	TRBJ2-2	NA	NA	CASSLYHTPTPGELFF	TGTGCCAGCAGTTTATACCACACGCCTACCCCCGGGGAGCTGTTTTTT
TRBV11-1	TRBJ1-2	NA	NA	CASSLGGHGYTF	TGTGCCAGCAGCTTGGGGGGCCATGGCTACACCTTC
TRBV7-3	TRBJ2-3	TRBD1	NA	CASSPGQGSTDTQYF	TGTGCCAGCAGCCCCGGACAGGGTAGCACAGATACGCAGTATTTT
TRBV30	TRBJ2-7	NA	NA	CAWSVDRKDEQYF	TGTGCCTGGAGTGTCGACAGAAAGGACGAGCAGTACTTC
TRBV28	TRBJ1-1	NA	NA	CASHRFGNTEAFF	TGTGCCAGCCACCGGTTCGGGAACACTGAAGCTTTCTTT
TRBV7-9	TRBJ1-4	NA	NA	CASSLRSVTDDNEKLFF	TGTGCCAGCAGCTTACGTTCTGTGACGGATGATAATGAAAAACTGTTTTTT
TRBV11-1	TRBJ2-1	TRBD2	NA	CASSLRFAGAYNEQFF	TGTGCCAGCAGCTTACGTTTTGCGGGGGCCTACAATGAGCAGTTCTTC
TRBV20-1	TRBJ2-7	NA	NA	CSGGDAYEQYF	TGCAGTGGGGGGGATGCCTACGAGCAGTACTTC
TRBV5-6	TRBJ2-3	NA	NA	CASSLAGVSPDTQYF	TGTGCCAGCAGCTTGGCGGGAGTCTCCCCAGATACGCAGTATTTT
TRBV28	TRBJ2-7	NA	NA	CASSPPWGHSYEQYF	TGTGCCAGCAGTCCCCCCTGGGGACACTCCTACGAGCAGTACTTC
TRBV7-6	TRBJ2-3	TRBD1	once	CASSSGQALQVDTQYF	TGTGCCAGCAGCTCAGGACAGGCCCTCCAGGTGGATACGCAGTATTTT
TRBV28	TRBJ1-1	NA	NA	CVVQKVRENTEAFF	TGTGTGGTGCAAAAGGTACGGGAAAACACTGAAGCTTTCTTT
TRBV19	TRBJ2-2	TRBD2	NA	CASTGLADPNTGELFF	TGTGCCAGTACGGGACTAGCGGACCCGAACACCGGGGAGCTGTTTTTT
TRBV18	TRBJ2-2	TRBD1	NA	CASSPGTENTGELFF	TGTGCCAGCTCACCGGGGACAGAGAACACCGGGGAGCTGTTTTTT
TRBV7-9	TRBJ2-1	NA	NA	CASSLVGTSSYNEQFF	TGTGCCAGCAGCTTAGTGGGGACGAGCTCCTACAATGAGCAGTTCTTC
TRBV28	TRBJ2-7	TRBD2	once	CASSFTSGRGYEQYF	TGTGCCAGCAGTTTTACTAGCGGGAGAGGATACGAGCAGTACTTC
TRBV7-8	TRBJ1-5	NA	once	CASSLRSATQDSNQPQHF	TGTGCCAGCAGCTTAAGGTCAGCGACCCAAGATAGCAATCAGCCCCAGCATTTT
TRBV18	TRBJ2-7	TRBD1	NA	CASSPERGRFHEQYF	TGTGCCAGCTCACCCGAGAGGGGGCGCTTCCACGAGCAGTACTTC